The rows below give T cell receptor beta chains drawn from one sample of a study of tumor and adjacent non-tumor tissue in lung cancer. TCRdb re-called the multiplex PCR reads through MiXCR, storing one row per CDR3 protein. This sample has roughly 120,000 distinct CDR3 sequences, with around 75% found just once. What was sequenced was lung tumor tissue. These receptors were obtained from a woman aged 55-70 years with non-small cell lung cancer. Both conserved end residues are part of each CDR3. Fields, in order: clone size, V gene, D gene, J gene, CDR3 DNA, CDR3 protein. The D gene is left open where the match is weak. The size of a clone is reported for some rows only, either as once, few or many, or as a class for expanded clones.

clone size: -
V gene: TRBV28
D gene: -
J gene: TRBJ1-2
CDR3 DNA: TGTGTCAGCCAAGGGCAGGAACACTATGGCTACACCTTC
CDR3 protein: CVSQGQEHYGYTF

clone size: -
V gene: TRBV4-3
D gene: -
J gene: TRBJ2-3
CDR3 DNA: TGCGTCAGCAGCCAAGCGATTCAGACAGATGATACGCAGTATTTT
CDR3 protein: CVSSQAIQTDDTQYF

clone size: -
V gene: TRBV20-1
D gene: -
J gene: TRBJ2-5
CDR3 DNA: TGCAGTGCTCTCCCTCGAGTACTTACAGAGGCGCAGTACTTC
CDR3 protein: CSALPRVLTEAQYF

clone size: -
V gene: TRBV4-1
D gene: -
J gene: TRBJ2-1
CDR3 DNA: TGCGCCAGCAGTCAAGAGGCAGTCTTCTACTACAATGAGCAGTTCTTC
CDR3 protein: CASSQEAVFYYNEQFF

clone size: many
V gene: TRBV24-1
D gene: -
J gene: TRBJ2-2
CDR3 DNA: TGTGCCACCAGTGAAGGGCAGGGTCGCGTCGGGGAGCTGTTTTTT
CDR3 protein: CATSEGQGRVGELFF

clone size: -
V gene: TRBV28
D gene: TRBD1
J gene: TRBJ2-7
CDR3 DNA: TGTGTCAGCAGTTCGGACAGGGCCCACGAGCAGTACTTC
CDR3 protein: CVSSSDRAHEQYF

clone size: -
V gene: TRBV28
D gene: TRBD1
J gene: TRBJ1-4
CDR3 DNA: TGTGCCAGCACTTCAGGGGGCTGGATTAATGAAAAATTGTTTTTT
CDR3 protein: CASTSGGWINEKLFF

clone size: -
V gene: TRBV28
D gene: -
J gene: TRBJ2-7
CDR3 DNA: TGTGTCATCAATTTATGGCCTGAGCAGTACTTC
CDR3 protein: CVINLWPEQYF

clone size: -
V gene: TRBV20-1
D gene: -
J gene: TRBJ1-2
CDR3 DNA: TGTAGTGCTAGAGATGCACATGGGGCTTATGGCTACACCTTC
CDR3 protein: CSARDAHGAYGYTF

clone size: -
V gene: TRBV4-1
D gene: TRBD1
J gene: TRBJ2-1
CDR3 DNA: TGCACCAGCAGCCAAGATCGTTCGGGACAGAGAACCTACAATGAGCAGTTCTTC
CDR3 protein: CTSSQDRSGQRTYNEQFF

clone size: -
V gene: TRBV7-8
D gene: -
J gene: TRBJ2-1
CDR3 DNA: TGTGTCAGCAGCTTAGGGGGGGGGCCATTCAATGAGCAGTTTTTC
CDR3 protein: CVSSLGGGPFNEQFF

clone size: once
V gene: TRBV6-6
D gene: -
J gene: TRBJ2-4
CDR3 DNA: TGTGCCAGCAGTTACCGGGATAGGGGGGGGAACACTCAGTACTTC
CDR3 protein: CASSYRDRGGNTQYF

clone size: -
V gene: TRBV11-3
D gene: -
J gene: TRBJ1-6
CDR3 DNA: TGTGTCTGCAGCTTAGAGGACAGATATAATTCACCCCTCTACTTT
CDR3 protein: CVCSLEDRYNSPLYF

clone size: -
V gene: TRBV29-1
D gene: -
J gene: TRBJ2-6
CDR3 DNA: TGCAGCGTGGTGAGCTCTGGGGCCAACATGCTGACTTTC
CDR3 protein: CSVVSSGANMLTF

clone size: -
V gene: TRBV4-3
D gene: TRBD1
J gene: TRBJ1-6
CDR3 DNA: TGCGCCAGCAACTCCGGGAACAGGGGAAATTCACCCCTCCACTTT
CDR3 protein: CASNSGNRGNSPLHF